The present TCR beta chain was sequenced within a study of blood T cell repertoires in COVID-19. Study at large: Whether acute or convalescent, the COVID-19 samples came from the United States, Italy and Spain.

The V and J ends lost 1 base and 0 bases respectively, with 11 bases between them. Germline CDR1 and CDR2: LGHNA and YNFKEQ. There are 16 residues in the CDR3. The age range of participants was about 18 to 90 years, with residence in about 25 US areas. Up to 2 weeks before entering the study, exposed participants had met a COVID-19 case. In this sample, this clone turned up once. As handled by the study authors: Estimation of nucleated cell counts was performed using reference gene primer amplification. Generated by immunoSEQ multiplex PCR, the TCRdb table keeps only in-frame clones and is missing some. D and trimming were read from the DNA, whereas the V and J calls and clone size are those reported in that table. The table lists roughly 150,000 clones, around four fifths of them singletons.

This receptor was obtained from a man between 65 and 85 years old who had been exposed to COVID-19. Sequencing was carried out using PBMCs or T cells enriched from blood (not recorded which). The chain joins TRBV4-2 to TRBJ2-3; unclear D gene. This CDR3 reads CASSQGSSASTDTQYF. CDR3 bases: TGTGCCAGCAGCCAAGGTTCCAGCGCTAGCACAGATACGCAGTATTTT.